This TCR beta chain was observed in a study of OX40 agonist ivuxolimab in advanced cancers. The germline V gene has CDR1 LNHDA and CDR2 SQIVND (reference sequence). The CDR3 loop spans 15 amino acids. The V end lost 2 bases, the J end lost 2 bases, and 13 bases lay between the germline ends. Profiled with immunoSEQ multiplex PCR; TCRdb holds only in-frame clones, not every one. The sample lists about 74,000 clones, more than 75% seen once, with less than 8% in the top ten. The clonotype was recovered from an adult with an advanced solid tumor such as melanoma, head and neck, liver or kidney cancer. V usage is TRBV19 and J usage is TRBJ2-7; no firm D call. Sequenced here: CD4+ or CD8+ T cells sorted from blood, sampled in a trial of the OX40 agonist ivuxolimab. CDR3 coding DNA: TGTGCCAGTAGTATAACAATCAGCGCGACCTACGAGCAGTACTTC. It specifies CASSITISATYEQYF.